Listed below are T cell receptor beta chains from one sample, sequenced in a study of blood T cell repertoires in COVID-19. Libraries were prepared by immunoSEQ multiplex PCR; TCRdb keeps only in-frame clonotypes and omits some of them. The sample lists a few hundred thousand clones, more than 75% occurring once. Sequenced sample: peripheral blood. The receptors were gathered from a woman over 75 with COVID-19, enrolled during active disease. Each CDR3 is given with its conserved first and last residue. Fields, in order: CDR3 length, J gene, V gene, D gene, clone size, CDR3 DNA, CDR3 protein. A D gene is named only where the DNA matches it firmly. Clone size, where shown, is once, few, many, or a class for clones that have expanded.

cdr3_length: 15; j_call: TRBJ1-1; v_call: TRBV5-6; d_call: TRBD1; clone_size: -; cdr3_nt: TGTGCCAGCAGCCCGCCCGGGACAGCGAACACTGAAGCTTTCTTT; cdr3_aa: CASSPPGTANTEAFF
cdr3_length: 17; j_call: TRBJ2-2; v_call: TRBV4-1; d_call: TRBD2; clone_size: -; cdr3_nt: TGCGCCAGCAGCCAAGGCGGCGGGGGGACCTACACCGGGGAGCTGTTTTTT; cdr3_aa: CASSQGGGGTYTGELFF
cdr3_length: 15; j_call: TRBJ2-7; v_call: TRBV5-5; d_call: -; clone_size: -; cdr3_nt: TGTGCCAGCAGCTTGGGTGGCAGGGGCCAATACGAGCAGTACTTC; cdr3_aa: CASSLGGRGQYEQYF
cdr3_length: 14; j_call: TRBJ1-2; v_call: TRBV28; d_call: TRBD1; clone_size: -; cdr3_nt: TGTGCCAGCTGGGACAGGGGGCGCCTGGATGGCTACACCTTC; cdr3_aa: CASWDRGRLDGYTF
cdr3_length: 13; j_call: TRBJ2-7; v_call: TRBV18; d_call: -; clone_size: -; cdr3_nt: TGTGCCAGCTCACCACTAACAGCCTACGAGCAGTACTTC; cdr3_aa: CASSPLTAYEQYF
cdr3_length: 14; j_call: TRBJ2-2; v_call: TRBV4-2; d_call: -; clone_size: -; cdr3_nt: TGTGCCAGCAGCCAAGATCCATTTACCGGGGAGCTGTTTTTT; cdr3_aa: CASSQDPFTGELFF
cdr3_length: 15; j_call: TRBJ1-1; v_call: TRBV5-1; d_call: -; clone_size: -; cdr3_nt: TGCGCCAGCAGCTTGTCAGTTGGTATCTACACTGAAGCTTTCTTT; cdr3_aa: CASSLSVGIYTEAFF
cdr3_length: 15; j_call: TRBJ2-2; v_call: TRBV30; d_call: -; clone_size: -; cdr3_nt: TGTGCCTGGAGTAGGGCAGGGTCGGACACCGGGGAGCTGTTTTTT; cdr3_aa: CAWSRAGSDTGELFF
cdr3_length: 15; j_call: TRBJ2-3; v_call: TRBV7-3; d_call: TRBD2; clone_size: few; cdr3_nt: TGTGCCAGCAGCGATAGGGAGGGGACCACAGATACGCAGTATTTT; cdr3_aa: CASSDREGTTDTQYF
cdr3_length: 16; j_call: TRBJ1-3; v_call: TRBV30; d_call: TRBD1; clone_size: few; cdr3_nt: TGTGCCTGGAGCCCTGGGACAGACTTTTCTGGAAACACCATATATTTT; cdr3_aa: CAWSPGTDFSGNTIYF
cdr3_length: 14; j_call: TRBJ2-5; v_call: TRBV9; d_call: TRBD2; clone_size: -; cdr3_nt: TGTGCCAGCAGCGGAGCCGGGAGGGGAGAGACCCAGTACTTC; cdr3_aa: CASSGAGRGETQYF
cdr3_length: 16; j_call: TRBJ2-1; v_call: TRBV7-2; d_call: TRBD2; clone_size: -; cdr3_nt: TGTGCCAGCAGCGGGGGACTAGCGGGAAAAGGTTATGAGCAGTTCTTC; cdr3_aa: CASSGGLAGKGYEQFF
cdr3_length: 15; j_call: TRBJ2-2; v_call: TRBV5-4; d_call: -; clone_size: -; cdr3_nt: TGTGCCAGCAGCTGGTTGACAGGTGACACCGGGGAGCTGTTTTTT; cdr3_aa: CASSWLTGDTGELFF
cdr3_length: 15; j_call: TRBJ1-2; v_call: TRBV24-1; d_call: TRBD1; clone_size: -; cdr3_nt: TGTGCCACCAGTGAGACAGGGGGCGCGGACTATGGCTACACCTTC; cdr3_aa: CATSETGGADYGYTF
cdr3_length: 12; j_call: TRBJ1-2; v_call: TRBV10-1; d_call: TRBD1; clone_size: -; cdr3_nt: TGCGCCAGCAGTCGGGACAGAATCGGCTACACCTTC; cdr3_aa: CASSRDRIGYTF
cdr3_length: 16; j_call: TRBJ2-1; v_call: TRBV28; d_call: TRBD1; clone_size: -; cdr3_nt: TGTGCCAGCACTCTGACCCCAAACAGGGGGGTCAAGGAGCAGTTCTTC; cdr3_aa: CASTLTPNRGVKEQFF
cdr3_length: 13; j_call: TRBJ1-2; v_call: TRBV6-5; d_call: TRBD1; clone_size: -; cdr3_nt: TGTGCCAGCAGTTACGACAGGGCCTATGGCTACACCTTC; cdr3_aa: CASSYDRAYGYTF
cdr3_length: 14; j_call: TRBJ2-1; v_call: TRBV20-1; d_call: TRBD2; clone_size: -; cdr3_nt: TGCAGTGCTAGTAGCGGGGGGGCCTTGCATGAGCAGTTCTTC; cdr3_aa: CSASSGGALHEQFF
cdr3_length: 13; j_call: TRBJ2-7; v_call: TRBV6-5; d_call: -; clone_size: -; cdr3_nt: TGTGCCAGCAGCCCCAACGGACAGTACGAGCAGTACTTC; cdr3_aa: CASSPNGQYEQYF
cdr3_length: 15; j_call: TRBJ1-2; v_call: TRBV30; d_call: -; clone_size: -; cdr3_nt: TGTGCCTGGACTAGACTCAGGGGATTGATCTATGGCTACACCTTC; cdr3_aa: CAWTRLRGLIYGYTF
cdr3_length: 19; j_call: TRBJ1-6; v_call: TRBV5-1; d_call: TRBD1; clone_size: few; cdr3_nt: TGCGCCAGCAGCTTGGAGGGACAGGGGGCCAGCGCCTATAATTCACCCCTCCACTTT; cdr3_aa: CASSLEGQGASAYNSPLHF
cdr3_length: 14; j_call: TRBJ2-3; v_call: TRBV27; d_call: TRBD2; clone_size: -; cdr3_nt: TGTGCCAGCAGTTTATCGGGCGGGAGAGATACGCAGTATTTT; cdr3_aa: CASSLSGGRDTQYF
cdr3_length: 14; j_call: TRBJ1-1; v_call: TRBV2; d_call: -; clone_size: -; cdr3_nt: TGTGCCAGCAGTGAGCGCCCAGGGGCCACTGAAGCTTTCTTT; cdr3_aa: CASSERPGATEAFF
cdr3_length: 15; j_call: TRBJ2-3; v_call: TRBV7-2; d_call: TRBD2; clone_size: -; cdr3_nt: TGTGCCAGCAGCTTAAGCGGGACTAGCACAGATACGCAGTATTTT; cdr3_aa: CASSLSGTSTDTQYF
cdr3_length: 15; j_call: TRBJ2-2; v_call: TRBV5-1; d_call: TRBD1; clone_size: -; cdr3_nt: TGCGCCAGCAGCGGGGACAGGGGTGGAAGCGGGGAGCTGTTTTTT; cdr3_aa: CASSGDRGGSGELFF
cdr3_length: 13; j_call: TRBJ1-2; v_call: TRBV6-1; d_call: -; clone_size: once; cdr3_nt: TGTGCCAGCAGTGAAGCCAGGGCGGGAGGCTACACCTTC; cdr3_aa: CASSEARAGGYTF
cdr3_length: 14; j_call: TRBJ2-7; v_call: TRBV5-1; d_call: TRBD2; clone_size: -; cdr3_nt: TGCGCCAGCAGTGATAGCGGGGGGGCGCGTGAGCAGTACTTC; cdr3_aa: CASSDSGGAREQYF
cdr3_length: 16; j_call: TRBJ2-3; v_call: TRBV7-9; d_call: -; clone_size: -; cdr3_nt: TGTGCCAGCAGCTTAGGTCGCGGGTCCCGGACAGATACGCAGTATTTT; cdr3_aa: CASSLGRGSRTDTQYF
cdr3_length: 14; j_call: TRBJ2-7; v_call: TRBV11-2; d_call: TRBD1; clone_size: -; cdr3_nt: TGTGCCAGCAGCCCGCGGACAGGGGCCTACGAGCAGTACTTC; cdr3_aa: CASSPRTGAYEQYF
cdr3_length: 12; j_call: TRBJ1-2; v_call: TRBV5-4; d_call: TRBD1; clone_size: -; cdr3_nt: TGTGCCAGCAGCCTAGACAGGGGTGGCTACACCTTC; cdr3_aa: CASSLDRGGYTF
cdr3_length: 14; j_call: TRBJ1-2; v_call: TRBV6-5; d_call: -; clone_size: -; cdr3_nt: TGTGCCAGCAGTTACGGCCAGGGGAGTTATGGCTACACCTTC; cdr3_aa: CASSYGQGSYGYTF
cdr3_length: 13; j_call: TRBJ1-3; v_call: TRBV10-3; d_call: -; clone_size: once; cdr3_nt: TGTGCCATCCGGGGGAGCTCTGGAAACACCATATATTTT; cdr3_aa: CAIRGSSGNTIYF
cdr3_length: 15; j_call: TRBJ1-6; v_call: TRBV5-1; d_call: -; clone_size: -; cdr3_nt: TGCGCCAGCACCTTTGGGGCAGGGGAAGATTCACCCCTCCACTTT; cdr3_aa: CASTFGAGEDSPLHF
cdr3_length: 11; j_call: TRBJ1-1; v_call: TRBV20-1; d_call: -; clone_size: -; cdr3_nt: TGCAGTGCTAGCCGGGACACTGAAGCTTTCTTT; cdr3_aa: CSASRDTEAFF
cdr3_length: 14; j_call: TRBJ1-5; v_call: TRBV7-2; d_call: -; clone_size: -; cdr3_nt: TGTGCCAGCAGCTTAGGGGCAGGGGCTCAGCCCCAGCATTTT; cdr3_aa: CASSLGAGAQPQHF
cdr3_length: 13; j_call: TRBJ2-5; v_call: TRBV5-1; d_call: TRBD1; clone_size: once; cdr3_nt: TGCGCCAGCAGCTTGACAGGGGGCGAGACCCAGTACTTC; cdr3_aa: CASSLTGGETQYF
cdr3_length: 14; j_call: TRBJ1-1; v_call: TRBV11-2; d_call: -; clone_size: -; cdr3_nt: TGTGCCAGCAGCCTCCACAGGGTCCCCACTGAAGCTTTCTTT; cdr3_aa: CASSLHRVPTEAFF
cdr3_length: 16; j_call: TRBJ1-2; v_call: TRBV18; d_call: TRBD1; clone_size: few; cdr3_nt: TGTGCCAGCTCACCGCAAAACAGGGGTTCAGGGTATGGCTACACCTTC; cdr3_aa: CASSPQNRGSGYGYTF
cdr3_length: 14; j_call: TRBJ1-1; v_call: TRBV10-3; d_call: -; clone_size: -; cdr3_nt: TGTGCCATCAGTGAAGAGGGCCCTAACACTGAAGCTTTCTTT; cdr3_aa: CAISEEGPNTEAFF
cdr3_length: 14; j_call: TRBJ1-5; v_call: TRBV6-6; d_call: -; clone_size: -; cdr3_nt: TGTGCCAGCAGACCCGGGAGACGCAATCAGCCCCAGCATTTT; cdr3_aa: CASRPGRRNQPQHF
cdr3_length: 15; j_call: TRBJ2-7; v_call: TRBV6-1; d_call: -; clone_size: -; cdr3_nt: TGTGCCAGCAGTGATCCGCCTAGGCTCAAATACGAGCAGTACTTC; cdr3_aa: CASSDPPRLKYEQYF
cdr3_length: 16; j_call: TRBJ2-4; v_call: TRBV5-1; d_call: TRBD2; clone_size: -; cdr3_nt: TGCGCCAGCAGCCTAGAGGGGGCGGGAGGGCAAAACATTCAGTACTTC; cdr3_aa: CASSLEGAGGQNIQYF
cdr3_length: 16; j_call: TRBJ2-3; v_call: TRBV15; d_call: TRBD2; clone_size: once; cdr3_nt: TGTGCCACCAGCAGAGTGGCCCCGGGGGGAACAGATACGCAGTATTTT; cdr3_aa: CATSRVAPGGTDTQYF
cdr3_length: 15; j_call: TRBJ1-4; v_call: TRBV27; d_call: -; clone_size: -; cdr3_nt: TGTGCCAGCAGTGCCGCGTCGGGGGTGGAGGAAAAACTGTTTTTT; cdr3_aa: CASSAASGVEEKLFF
cdr3_length: 13; j_call: TRBJ2-5; v_call: TRBV5-1; d_call: TRBD2; clone_size: -; cdr3_nt: TGCGCCAGCAGCCTCGGCGGGGGGGAGACCCAGTACTTC; cdr3_aa: CASSLGGGETQYF
cdr3_length: 14; j_call: TRBJ2-3; v_call: TRBV5-1; d_call: -; clone_size: -; cdr3_nt: TGCGCCAGCAGCTTCAACAGGGACACAGATACGCAGTATTTT; cdr3_aa: CASSFNRDTDTQYF
cdr3_length: 15; j_call: TRBJ1-1; v_call: TRBV2; d_call: -; clone_size: -; cdr3_nt: TGTGCCCCATGGGGGGGTGGGCAGACGGTCTCTGAAGCTTTCTTT; cdr3_aa: CAPWGGGQTVSEAFF
cdr3_length: 16; j_call: TRBJ1-2; v_call: TRBV5-1; d_call: -; clone_size: -; cdr3_nt: TGCGCCAGCAGCTTGGTCGGTCCGTTAAGGAGCTATGGCTACACCTTC; cdr3_aa: CASSLVGPLRSYGYTF
cdr3_length: 14; j_call: TRBJ2-3; v_call: TRBV7-2; d_call: TRBD1; clone_size: -; cdr3_nt: TGTGCCAGCAGCTTACAGACAGGGGCCGATACGCAGTATTTT; cdr3_aa: CASSLQTGADTQYF
cdr3_length: 16; j_call: TRBJ2-2; v_call: TRBV5-4; d_call: TRBD1; clone_size: once; cdr3_nt: TGTGCCAGCAGCTACCCCGGGACAGGGGGCGGCTGGAAGCTGTTTTTT; cdr3_aa: CASSYPGTGGGWKLFF
cdr3_length: 14; j_call: TRBJ1-2; v_call: TRBV2; d_call: -; clone_size: -; cdr3_nt: TGTGCCAGCAGTAGCTATAAAGCTAACTATGGCTACACCTTC; cdr3_aa: CASSSYKANYGYTF
cdr3_length: 16; j_call: TRBJ1-2; v_call: TRBV13; d_call: -; clone_size: few; cdr3_nt: TGTGCCAGCAGCAGGAACCCGACAGGTCCCCTCTACGGCTACACCTTC; cdr3_aa: CASSRNPTGPLYGYTF
cdr3_length: 16; j_call: TRBJ2-7; v_call: TRBV11-2; d_call: TRBD1; clone_size: -; cdr3_nt: TGTGCCAGCAGCTTAGGGGGTGGGACAGCGTCCTACGAGCAGTACTTC; cdr3_aa: CASSLGGGTASYEQYF
cdr3_length: 13; j_call: TRBJ1-2; v_call: TRBV6-5; d_call: -; clone_size: -; cdr3_nt: TGTGCCAGCAGTTACTCGAGGGCGTATGGCTACACCTTC; cdr3_aa: CASSYSRAYGYTF
cdr3_length: 16; j_call: TRBJ2-3; v_call: TRBV7-9; d_call: -; clone_size: -; cdr3_nt: TGTGCCAGCAGCCCCACGGGGAGATACTTCACAGATACGCAGTATTTT; cdr3_aa: CASSPTGRYFTDTQYF
cdr3_length: 15; j_call: TRBJ1-4; v_call: TRBV4-1; d_call: -; clone_size: -; cdr3_nt: TGCGCCAGCAGCCAATGGGCCCAGGGTAATGAAAAACTGTTTTTT; cdr3_aa: CASSQWAQGNEKLFF
cdr3_length: 13; j_call: TRBJ2-2; v_call: TRBV7-3; d_call: -; clone_size: -; cdr3_nt: TGTGCCAGCAGCTTAACCCAGACCGGGGAGCTGTTTTTT; cdr3_aa: CASSLTQTGELFF
cdr3_length: 13; j_call: TRBJ1-2; v_call: TRBV9; d_call: TRBD1; clone_size: -; cdr3_nt: TGTGCCAGCAGCTCAGGGGGCCTCTATGGCTACACCTTC; cdr3_aa: CASSSGGLYGYTF
cdr3_length: 15; j_call: TRBJ2-3; v_call: TRBV5-1; d_call: TRBD2; clone_size: -; cdr3_nt: TGCGCCAGCAGCTTGTCTGGACTAGCGGGGGCCAAGCAGTATTTT; cdr3_aa: CASSLSGLAGAKQYF